The source of this T cell receptor beta chain is a study of cytomegalovirus exposure and HLA in healthy donors (dated by TCRdb to the late 2010s). Notes on the research overall: An earlier analysis of roughly 500 of the donors reported 250 to 300 Gb of sequence data and about 100 million unique TCR beta sequences from 150 million to 200 million T cells. The study aimed to test whether cataloging public T cell receptors could reveal signatures of past pathogen exposure. Alongside the repertoire data, information on donor age, sex, ethnicity and CMV serostatus was compiled. About five DR-DQ haplotypes were handled as single units for association and clustering because linkage in the cohort was strong. An earlier analysis of approximately 500 of the donors applied high-throughput TCR beta sequencing to assess whether each TCR beta V gene segment acted as functional or pseudogenic. A separate validation cohort of roughly 110 different subjects was used in addition to the 666-subject first cohort. Among a few hundred genotyped donors of the cohort, an average of approximately 230,000 unique TCR beta nucleotide sequences were sequenced per donor, around 20% of them non-productive. A later analysis re-analyzed previously published TCR beta repertoires from 660 or so donors and added high-resolution HLA genotyping to study TCR occurrence patterns. Approximately 310 gigabases of sequencing data and approximately 91 million unique TCR sequences made up an early release that covered 500 to 700 HLA-typed donors. Using immunosequencing, the study profiled T cell repertoires from around 680 subjects and related those repertoires to cytomegalovirus serostatus. The number of donors typed differed by locus, with roughly 629-640 for A, B, C, DRB1 and DQB1, roughly 520 for DQA1, 606 for DPA1, and some 470 for DPB1. Every repertoire in the discovery cohort had been generated on one and the same sequencing platform. HLA typing included class I and class II loci at four-digit resolution. A later genetic analysis used genome-wide SNP genotypes for about 60% of the roughly 700 donors, treating that subset as a discovery cohort. Among the roughly 370 genotyped donors, approximately 76% belonged to the genetic ancestry cluster associated with self-reported Caucasian donors. The later analysis used no new phenotypic data to find candidate immune exposures, relying instead on TCR beta sequences and their occurrence across donors. To predict cytomegalovirus infection status, the study combined high-throughput TCR immunosequencing, statistical association of individual TCRs with disease status, and machine learning. General study outcomes and caveats: Linkage disequilibrium might explain the correlated functional status among segregating V segments, but an unknown experimental factor could not be excluded. The 87-base-pair reads could not distinguish some IMGT-functional V segments, including TRBV6-2 and TRBV6-3, so those segments were excluded. The classifier was reported to diagnose cytomegalovirus status with high specificity and sensitivity in both the original and validation cohorts. The sequencing pipeline was judged likely to have produced a cluster of highly shared sequence variants as a technical artifact. A further reported finding was that TCR beta sequences accurately predicted the HLA-A and HLA-B alleles for most subjects in the first cohort. In the study, some 160 TCR beta chains were listed as associated with cytomegalovirus. In this cohort, only TCR beta chains were sequenced, and detectable features were limited by the absence of alpha or paired-chain data. The authors suggested that the approach could potentially be extended to other disease states and immunological phenotypes. Across donors, most TCR sequences were observed very rarely, whereas some public TCRs were present in many individuals. Most CMV-associated TCR beta chains appeared to be HLA-restricted in a later analysis, and the HLA associations seemed to be driven largely by CMV exposure. Roughly uniform sequencing depth across donors was assumed in presence/absence analyses, although this assumption may not hold. A later analysis found that TCR association rates varied across HLA loci, with DRB1 alleles showing the most associated TCRs and HLA-C alleles the fewest. When HLA alleles, especially DR and DQ, strongly co-occurred, attributing TCR associations to individual alleles was difficult. Several of the top co-occurrence clusters appeared to be linked to parvovirus B19, influenza, CMV and Epstein-Barr virus, according to a later analysis. In vitro tests confirmed that a few of the cytomegalovirus-associated TCR beta chains recognize cytomegalovirus antigens. A later genetic analysis reported fewer N-insertions in productive TCRs among donors in an Asian-associated ancestry cluster than the roughly 700-donor mean. A later genetic analysis associated a missense DCLRE1C variant with V-gene and J-gene trimming of TCR beta chains, and an independent cohort replicated the association. Because HLA typing was unavailable for some donors at each locus, only the typed subset was used in association tests. In an earlier analysis of approximately 600 of the donors, most TCR beta V segments were observed in productive rearrangements about 87% or about 30% of the time, broadly matching IMGT annotations. The only immune exposure information available for the cohort was CMV serostatus. Because counts were too low, roughly 16 rarely observed V segments, including chromosome 9 orphons, were left out of the earlier analysis of over 550 of the donors. A later analysis found that HLA-associated TCR beta chains were more clonally expanded and had lower generation probabilities than equally common non-associated chains. Specific HLA alleles were associated with roughly 17,000 TCR beta sequences at a false discovery rate of 0.05 in a later analysis.

The cysteine opens and the phenylalanine closes a CDR3 of 17 amino acids. The kept DNA is CDR3 alone, 51 bases in frame from the first base. V is pared back by 4 bases and J by 0 bases, with 17 bases lying between the germline termini. For CDR1 and CDR2, the germline V gene (reference sequence) lists LNHDA and SQIVND. Receptors were amplified or captured by the immunoSEQ multiplex PCR assay. The multiplex PCR relied on a mix of 60 forward primers for TCR Vbeta segments and 13 reverse primers for TCR Jbeta segments. The CDR3 region of rearranged TCR beta genes was amplified from genomic DNA with a multiplex PCR assay. Amplified TCR beta libraries were sequenced as 87-base-pair reads on the Illumina HiSeq System. Processing in the source paper ran as follows. Across the 500 to 700 repertoires, a later analysis counted 75 million to 90 million unique TCR beta chains, 8.5 million to 12 million of which were shared by at least two donors. To remove PCR and sequencing errors, raw reads were error-corrected and collapsed into unique sequences using a nearest-neighbor algorithm that merged closely related sequences. CDR3 sequences were aligned to IMGT reference sequences to assign V, D and J gene segments. For a sequence to be retained, at least a six-nucleotide match to both a V gene segment and a J gene segment was required. A rearrangement was called productive if the CDR3 had no stop codons and remained in frame with V and J, and every other rearrangement was called non-productive. CDR3 was defined by IMGT convention, running from the second conserved V-encoded cysteine to the conserved J-encoded phenylalanine. The earlier analysis of some 550 of the donors excluded any sequence lacking an unambiguous match to a single V gene segment. An earlier analysis of roughly 590 of the donors called V segments functional above 56.7% productive rearrangements and segregating when the between-donor standard deviation exceeded 5%. A statistical classification framework was built to diagnose cytomegalovirus status from the catalog of TCR beta chain sequences. In a later analysis, V and J genes were assigned by comparing TCR nucleotide sequences against IMGT/GENE-DB human TR gene sequences. Using the TCRdist pipeline, a later analysis assigned CDR3 sequences along with most-parsimonious VDJ recombination scenarios. A later analysis defined each TCR beta chain by its CDR3 amino acid sequence plus V-gene family, and excluded reads lacking a unique V-gene family. To address suspected cross-contamination and a sequencing artifact, a later analysis removed 450 to 700 highly shared, low-generation-probability nucleotide sequences. A later analysis calculated a clonal expansion index for each public chain from normalized within-repertoire ranks of inferred template counts. A later analysis computed generation probabilities with a VDJ recombination model fitted to out-of-frame rearrangements, and checked the results against IGoR. Hypergeometric tests were used in a later analysis to score TCR-TCR, TCR-HLA and TCR-CMV co-occurrence, with a repertoire-size bias correction applied to the TCR pairs. In a later analysis, false discovery rates were estimated by permuting HLA or CMV assignments 20 times. A later analysis grouped co-occurring TCRs with DBSCAN, adding TCRdist sequence similarity when clustering within HLA-allele-positive subsets. Repertoires with fewer than 30,000 or more than 120,000 public chains were left out of co-occurrence clustering, as were five repertoires with anomalous nucleotide sharing. The source is immuneACCESS, and TCRdb retained only in-frame sequences with V and J called. Part of the clones is not carried over; for the studies checked, unresolved V genes explain less than half of this, and the remainder is unexplained. That table is the source of V, J and clone size, and D and trimming were worked out from the DNA. The sample data list 90,000 to 100,000 clones, and 78% of these were observed just once. Around 0.76% of the sample is held by the ten biggest clonotypes.

As concerns this clone: Its antigen has not been determined. No much larger clone exists at a distance of one base, and base qualities are not known.

The cohort was made up of about 670 healthy bone marrow donors. At the time of sampling, all cohort members were nominally healthy, though unrecorded immune exposures were likely present. The donor was CMV seronegative and was included in the group of approximately 350 seronegative cohort members. A peripheral blood sample was collected from each donor, and TCR beta sequencing was performed on peripheral blood mononuclear cells. Genomic DNA was extracted from the blood cell samples with the Qiagen DNeasy Blood Extraction Kit. Sequencing was performed on PBMCs. The chain joins TRBV19 to TRBJ2-3; too little of a D gene remains to name it. This clonotype was obtained from a woman aged 55-70 years in good health and CMV-seronegative. The nucleotides are TGTGCCAGTAGTACCTTATCCGGGTCTTCTAGCACAGATACGCAGTATTTT. This gives the protein CASSTLSGSSSTDTQYF.